What follows are 6 T cell receptor beta chains derived from one specimen sequenced in a study of blood T cell repertoires in COVID-19. Assay used: immunoSEQ multiplex PCR; TCRdb lists only in-frame clones, some missing. The table records around 120,000 clones, around 76% of them present only once. The sequenced material came from peripheral blood. These receptor sequences come from a man between 70 and 80 years old with acute or convalescent COVID-19.

This chain connects TRBV7-2 to TRBJ2-6, with a possible D match to TRBD2 (7 bases). Deletions cut 5 bases from V and 4 bases from J, with 15 bases between. The CDR3 is 16 amino acids. Germline V CDR1 and CDR2: SGHTA, FQGNSA. CDR3 in amino acids: CASSAQTGGGANVLTF. Here the CDR3 DNA reads TGTGCCAGCAGCGCCCAAACGGGGGGCGGGGCCAACGTCCTGACTTTC.

This clone occurred once. The V and J genes are TRBV7-2 and TRBJ2-5; TRBD2 might be the D (6 bases). CDR1 is SGHTA and CDR2 is FQGNSA in the germline V gene. This CDR3 contains 15 residues. Trimming pared 5 bases from V and 9 bases from J, leaving 22 bases between. The CDR3 nucleotides read TGTGCCAGCAGCGGAAAGGACTATACAAGAACGGCCCAGTACTTC. Translation gives CASSGKDYTRTAQYF. Variable domain in full (rest from reference TRBV7-2 and TRBJ2-5): GAGVSQSPSNKVTEKGKDVELRCDPISGHTALYWYRQSLGQGLEFLIYFQGNSAPDKSGLPSDRFSAERTGGSVSTLTIQRTQQEDSAVYLCASSGKDYTRTAQYFGPGTRLLVL.

This rearrangement joins TRBV6-1 to TRBJ2-3, with 10 bases fitting TRBD2. The CDR3 covers 16 residues. V dropped 4 bases and J dropped 4; count of bases not matched to a gene: 8. CDR1 and CDR2 from the germline V gene are MNHNS and SASEGT. DNA for the CDR3: TGTGCCAGCAGTGGAGCGGCTAGCGGGGGTGCAGATACGCAGTATTTT. Translation gives CASSGAASGGADTQYF.

The chain employs TRBV5-5 and TRBJ1-1, with TRBD1 identical over 9 bases. V was clipped by 2 bases and J by 3 bases; unmatched bases: 5. The CDR3 loop spans 15 amino acids. In germline, CDR1 is SGHKS, CDR2 YYEKEE (reference sequence). The CDR3 bases are TGTGCCAGCAGCTTAGGGGACAGGGTTTACACTGAAGCTTTCTTT. Encoded protein: CASSLGDRVYTEAFF.

V and J are TRBV7-2 and TRBJ1-1; unclear D gene. The germline gives CDR1 SGHTA, CDR2 FQGNSA. The CDR3 is 15 residues long. Trimming stripped 0 bases from V and 4 bases from J, with 12 bases between. The CDR3: CASSLALTQATEAFF. For the CDR3, the DNA is TGTGCCAGCAGCTTAGCGCTGACTCAAGCCACTGAAGCTTTCTTT.

V and J are TRBV3-1 (or the pseudogene TRBV3-2) and TRBJ2-3, with 12 positions matching TRBD2. CDR1 LGHDT and CDR2 YNNKEL come from the germline V gene (reference sequence). There are 17 residues in the CDR3. Trimming cost V 1 base and J 2 bases; bases outside gene matches: 4. The CDR3 DNA follows: TGTGCCAGCAGCCAAGTTGCTAGCGGGGGGGACACAGATACGCAGTATTTT. It yields the protein CASSQVASGGDTDTQYF.